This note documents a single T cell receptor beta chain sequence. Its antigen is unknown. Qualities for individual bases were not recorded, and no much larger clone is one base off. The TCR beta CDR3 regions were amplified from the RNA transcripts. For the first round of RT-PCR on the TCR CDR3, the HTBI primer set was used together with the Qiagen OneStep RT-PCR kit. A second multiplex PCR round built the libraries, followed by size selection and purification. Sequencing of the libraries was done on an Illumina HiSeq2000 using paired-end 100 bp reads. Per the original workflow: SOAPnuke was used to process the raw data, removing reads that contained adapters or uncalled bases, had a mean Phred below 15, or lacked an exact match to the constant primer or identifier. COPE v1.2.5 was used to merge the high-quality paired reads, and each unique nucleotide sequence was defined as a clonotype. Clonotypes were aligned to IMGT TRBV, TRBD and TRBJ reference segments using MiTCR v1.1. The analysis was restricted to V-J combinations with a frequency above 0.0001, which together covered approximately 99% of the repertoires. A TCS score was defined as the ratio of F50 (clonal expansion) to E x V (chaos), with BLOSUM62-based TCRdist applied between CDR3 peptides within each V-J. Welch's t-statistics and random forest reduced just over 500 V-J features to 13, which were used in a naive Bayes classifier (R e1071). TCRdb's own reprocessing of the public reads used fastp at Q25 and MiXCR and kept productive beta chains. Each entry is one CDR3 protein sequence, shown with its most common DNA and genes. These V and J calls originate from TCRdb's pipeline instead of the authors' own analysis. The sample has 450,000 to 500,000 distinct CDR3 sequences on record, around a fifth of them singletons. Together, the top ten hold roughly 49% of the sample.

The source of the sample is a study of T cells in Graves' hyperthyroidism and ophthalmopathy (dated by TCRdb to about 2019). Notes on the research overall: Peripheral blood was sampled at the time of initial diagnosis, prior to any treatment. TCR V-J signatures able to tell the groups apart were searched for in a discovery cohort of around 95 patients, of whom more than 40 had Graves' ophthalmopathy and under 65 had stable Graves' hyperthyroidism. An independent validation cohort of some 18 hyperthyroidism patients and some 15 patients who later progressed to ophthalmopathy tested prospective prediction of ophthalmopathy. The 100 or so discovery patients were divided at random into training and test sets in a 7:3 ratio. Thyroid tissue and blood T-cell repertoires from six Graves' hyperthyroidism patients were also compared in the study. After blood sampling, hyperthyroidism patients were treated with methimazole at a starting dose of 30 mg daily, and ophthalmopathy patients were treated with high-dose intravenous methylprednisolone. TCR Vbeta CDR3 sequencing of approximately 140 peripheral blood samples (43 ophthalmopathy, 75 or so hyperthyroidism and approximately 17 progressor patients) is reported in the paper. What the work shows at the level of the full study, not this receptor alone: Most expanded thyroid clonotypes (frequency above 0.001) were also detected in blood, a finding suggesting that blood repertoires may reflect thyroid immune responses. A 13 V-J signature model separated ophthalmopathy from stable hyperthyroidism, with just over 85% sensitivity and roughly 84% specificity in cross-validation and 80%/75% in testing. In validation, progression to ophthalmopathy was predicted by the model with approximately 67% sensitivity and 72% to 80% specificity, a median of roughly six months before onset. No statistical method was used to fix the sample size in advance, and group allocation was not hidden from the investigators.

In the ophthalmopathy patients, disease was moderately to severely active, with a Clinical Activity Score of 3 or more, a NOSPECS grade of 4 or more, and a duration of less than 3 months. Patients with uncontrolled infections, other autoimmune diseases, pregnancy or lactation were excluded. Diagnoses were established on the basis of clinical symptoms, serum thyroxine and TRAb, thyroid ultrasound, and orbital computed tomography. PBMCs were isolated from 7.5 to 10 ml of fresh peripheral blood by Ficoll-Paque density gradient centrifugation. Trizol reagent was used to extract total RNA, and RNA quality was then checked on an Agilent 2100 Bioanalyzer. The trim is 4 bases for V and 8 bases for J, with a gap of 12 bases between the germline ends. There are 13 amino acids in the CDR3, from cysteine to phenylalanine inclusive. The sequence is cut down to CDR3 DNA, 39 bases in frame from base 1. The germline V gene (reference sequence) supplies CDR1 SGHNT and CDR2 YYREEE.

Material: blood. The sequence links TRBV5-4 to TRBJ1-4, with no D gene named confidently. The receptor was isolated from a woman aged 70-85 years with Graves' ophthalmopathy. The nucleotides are TGTGCCAGCAGCCCGCCCGGGCTCGAAAAACTGTTTTTT. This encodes CASSPPGLEKLFF.